Below are 8 T cell receptor beta chains sequenced from a single sample in a study of blood T cell repertoires in COVID-19. This table comes from immunoSEQ multiplex PCR, and its TCRdb copy is limited to in-frame clones, with some not included. The table lists 45,000 to 65,000 clones, roughly 88% of them singletons. Sequenced: peripheral blood. The receptors come from a man under 40 with COVID-19, enrolled during active disease.

The chain is built from TRBV6-5 and TRBJ2-1; possible D gene TRBD1, 5 bases. This CDR3 has 15 amino acids. Germline CDR1 MNHEY, CDR2 SVGAGI. The V gene lost 6 bases and the J gene lost 9 bases, with 21 bases spanning the gap. CDR3 bases: TGTGCCAGCAGCAGACGGGCTAGGGGTTCGGGTGAGCAGTTCTTC. It yields the protein CASSRRARGSGEQFF.

The chain recombines TRBV23-1 with TRBJ2-5; 9 nucleotides align to TRBD2. TRBV23-1 is assigned to the ORF class and has an uncertain function. The V segment lost 2 bases and the J segment 5 bases; nucleotides outside the gene matches: 6. This CDR3 spans 15 amino acids. CDR3 nucleotide sequence: TGCGCCAGCAGTCAAACAGGGACTAGCTTGGAGACCCAGTACTTC. Translated: CASSQTGTSLETQYF.

The sample holds a few counts of this clone. In nucleotides, the CDR3 is TGTGCCAGCTGGGACAGCAGCTCCTACGAGCAGTACTTC. Its translation: CASWDSSSYEQYF. The chain has TRBV28 and TRBJ2-7; 7 nucleotides line up with TRBD1. Germline values: CDR1 MDHEN, CDR2 SYDVKM. J lost 0 bases, V lost 8 bases, and 4 bases had no gene match. The CDR3 has 13 amino acids.

This clone was counted once. The CDR3: CAISESGQGGGETQYF. Here the CDR3 DNA reads TGTGCCATCAGTGAGAGCGGGCAGGGAGGAGGAGAGACCCAGTACTTC. The rearrangement links TRBV10-3 to TRBJ2-5, with D maybe TRBD2 (6 bases). V was trimmed by 2 bases and J by 4 bases, leaving 17 bases between them. This CDR3 region has 16 residues. CDR1 and CDR2 (germline): ENHRY, SYGVKD.

This clone was counted only a few times. The chain links TRBV11-2 to TRBJ1-4; TRBD1 is a possible D gene (5 bases). Looked up from germline, CDR1 is SGHAT and CDR2 is FQNNGV. Trimming removed 3 bases at V and 5 bases at J, with 7 bases between. The CDR3 sequence is 13 residues long. The CDR3 DNA reads TGTGCCAGCAGCTTTAGACAGAATGAAAAACTGTTTTTT. This sequence encodes CASSFRQNEKLFF.

The chain carries TRBV7-9 and TRBJ1-3; 10 bases match TRBD1. The CDR3 is 17 residues long. CDR1 SEHNR and CDR2 FQNEAQ come from the germline V gene (reference sequence). J was trimmed by 2 bases and V by 7 bases; bases with no gene match: 11. CDR3 protein: CASIRGGGTGAGNTIYF. DNA for the CDR3: TGTGCCAGCATTCGAGGCGGGGGGACAGGGGCTGGAAACACCATATATTTT.

The genes are TRBV19 and TRBJ1-1; the D gene is possibly TRBD1 (5 bases). The germline V and J ends were trimmed by 2 bases and 11 bases, with 12 bases remaining between them. Germline loops: CDR1 LNHDA, CDR2 SQIVND (reference sequence). The CDR3 runs 12 residues. In DNA form, the CDR3 reads TGTGCCAGTAGTATAAGGGGCGAGGCGGCTTTCTTT. Protein: CASSIRGEAAFF. The whole variable domain, filled in from reference TRBV19 and TRBJ1-1, reads DGGITQSPKYLFRKEGQNVTLSCEQNLNHDAMYWYRQDPGQGLRLIYYSQIVNDFQKGDIAEGYSVSREKKESFPLTVTSAQKNPTAFYLCASSIRGEAAFFGQGTRLTVV.

This clone was seen a few times. The rearrangement uses TRBV6-5 and TRBJ2-5; 10 positions agree with TRBD2. Trimming took 1 base from V and 3 from J; bases not matched to a gene: 2. The CDR3 is 15 amino acids. The germline gives CDR1 MNHEY, CDR2 SVGAGI. The CDR3 protein is CASSYWLAGEETQYF. The CDR3 DNA reads as TGTGCCAGCAGTTACTGGCTAGCGGGAGAAGAGACCCAGTACTTC.